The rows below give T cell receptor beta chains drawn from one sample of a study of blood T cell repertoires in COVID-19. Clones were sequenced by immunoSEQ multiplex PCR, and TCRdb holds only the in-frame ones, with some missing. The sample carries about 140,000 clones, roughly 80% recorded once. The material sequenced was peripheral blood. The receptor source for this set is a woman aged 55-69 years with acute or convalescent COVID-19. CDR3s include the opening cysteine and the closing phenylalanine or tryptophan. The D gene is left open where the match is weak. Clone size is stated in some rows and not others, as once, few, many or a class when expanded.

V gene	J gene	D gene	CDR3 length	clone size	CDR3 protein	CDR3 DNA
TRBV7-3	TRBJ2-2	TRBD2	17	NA	CASSLRTSGTLAGELFF	TGTGCCAGCAGCCTCCGGACTAGCGGGACCTTGGCCGGGGAGCTGTTTTTT
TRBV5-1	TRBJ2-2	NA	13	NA	CASSLAETGELFF	TGCGCCAGCAGCTTGGCCGAGACCGGGGAGCTGTTTTTT
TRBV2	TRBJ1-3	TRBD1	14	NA	CATDRASDGNTIYF	TGTGCCACAGACAGGGCCAGCGATGGAAACACCATATATTTT
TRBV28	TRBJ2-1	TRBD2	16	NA	CASSSPISGRAHEQFF	TGTGCCAGCAGTTCTCCGATTAGCGGGAGGGCCCATGAGCAGTTCTTC
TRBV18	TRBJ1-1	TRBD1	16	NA	CASSPSQGARGTEAFF	TGTGCCAGCTCACCCTCCCAGGGGGCACGGGGCACTGAAGCTTTCTTT
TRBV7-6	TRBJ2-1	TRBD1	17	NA	CASSYSPRGQLYNEQFF	TGTGCCAGCAGCTATTCCCCTCGGGGACAGCTTTACAATGAGCAGTTCTTC
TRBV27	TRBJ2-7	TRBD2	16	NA	CASSFSSGSFPWEQYF	TGTGCCAGCAGTTTTTCTAGCGGGAGTTTTCCGTGGGAGCAGTACTTC
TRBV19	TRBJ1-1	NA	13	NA	CASSIDPYTEAFF	TGTGCCAGTAGTATAGACCCTTATACTGAAGCTTTCTTT
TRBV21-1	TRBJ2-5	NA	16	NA	CASVLLPRDSTETQYF	TGTGCCAGCGTCCTCTTACCCCGGGACAGTACAGAGACCCAGTACTTC
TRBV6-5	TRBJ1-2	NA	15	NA	CASSYFSGGGDGYTF	TGTGCCAGCAGTTACTTTTCGGGGGGAGGGGATGGCTACACCTTC
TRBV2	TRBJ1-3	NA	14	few	CASRTGQSGNTIYF	TGTGCCAGCAGGACAGGACAATCCGGAAACACCATATATTTT
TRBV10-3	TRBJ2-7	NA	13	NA	CAITTDSFYEQYF	TGTGCCATCACGACTGACTCATTCTACGAGCAGTACTTC
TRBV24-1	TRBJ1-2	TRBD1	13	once	CATSTGAPYGYTF	TGTGCCACCAGCACAGGGGCCCCCTATGGCTACACCTTC
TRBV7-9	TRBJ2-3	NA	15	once	CASDQTGLPTDTQYF	TGTGCCAGCGACCAAACGGGACTCCCCACAGATACGCAGTATTTT
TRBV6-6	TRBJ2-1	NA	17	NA	CASTRAVRTEVINEQFF	TGTGCCAGCACTCGGGCGGTTCGGACAGAAGTTATCAATGAGCAGTTCTTC
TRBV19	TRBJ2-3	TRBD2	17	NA	CASSIDRLAGGLDTQYF	TGTGCCAGTAGTATAGATCGACTAGCGGGAGGGCTAGATACGCAGTATTTT
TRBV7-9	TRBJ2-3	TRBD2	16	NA	CASSFVLAGDLGTQYF	TGTGCCAGCAGCTTCGTTCTAGCGGGAGATCTAGGTACGCAGTATTTT
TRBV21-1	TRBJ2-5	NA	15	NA	CASSGKGQVSQTQYF	TGTGCCAGCAGCGGAAAGGGACAGGTGAGTCAGACCCAGTACTTC
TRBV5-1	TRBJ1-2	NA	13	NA	CASSFDSFRGYTF	TGCGCCAGCAGCTTTGACAGTTTTCGGGGCTACACCTTC
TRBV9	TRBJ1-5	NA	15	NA	CASSVLGILGEPQHF	TGTGCCAGCAGCGTACTCGGGATACTCGGGGAGCCCCAGCATTTT
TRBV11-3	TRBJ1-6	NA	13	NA	CASSPPRGSPLHF	TGTGCCAGCAGCCCCCCTAGAGGATCACCCCTCCACTTT
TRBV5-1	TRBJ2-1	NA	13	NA	CASSLAWGVEQFF	TGCGCCAGCAGCTTGGCGTGGGGCGTTGAGCAGTTCTTC
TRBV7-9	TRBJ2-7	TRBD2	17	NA	CASSTGTSGRARYEQYF	TGTGCCAGCAGCACCGGGACTAGCGGGAGGGCCCGTTACGAGCAGTACTTC
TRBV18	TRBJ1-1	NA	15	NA	CASSLSVFPFGEAFF	TGTGCCAGCTCACTCTCGGTCTTTCCCTTTGGTGAAGCTTTCTTT
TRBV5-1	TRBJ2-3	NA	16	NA	CASSLGLGRPTDTQYF	TGCGCCAGCAGCTTGGGGCTTGGCAGGCCTACAGATACGCAGTATTTT
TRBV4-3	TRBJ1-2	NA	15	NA	CASSPSTPSYYGYTF	TGCGCCAGCAGCCCATCAACACCTTCTTACTATGGCTACACCTTC
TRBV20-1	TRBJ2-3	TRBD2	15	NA	CSASSGSWAGDTQYF	TGCAGTGCTAGTAGCGGGAGTTGGGCTGGAGATACGCAGTATTTT
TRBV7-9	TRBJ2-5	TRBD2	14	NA	CASSLAGVSETQYF	TGTGCCAGCAGCCTAGCGGGAGTCTCGGAGACCCAGTACTTC
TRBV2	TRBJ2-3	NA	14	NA	CASSERVSTDTQYF	TGTGCCAGCAGCGAGCGGGTTAGCACAGATACGCAGTATTTT
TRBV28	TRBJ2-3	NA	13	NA	CASTPTEGDTQYF	TGTGCCAGCACCCCTACTGAGGGAGATACGCAGTATTTT
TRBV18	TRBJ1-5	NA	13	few	CASSPEFQQPQHF	TGTGCCAGCTCACCGGAGTTTCAGCAGCCCCAGCATTTT
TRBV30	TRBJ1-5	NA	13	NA	CAWSWQDDQPQHF	TGTGCCTGGAGTTGGCAGGATGATCAGCCCCAGCATTTT
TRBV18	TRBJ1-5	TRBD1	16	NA	CASSQRQGAGNQPQHF	TGTGCCAGCTCACAGAGACAGGGGGCGGGCAATCAGCCCCAGCATTTT
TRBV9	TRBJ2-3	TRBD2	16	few	CASSVAGSGSFDTQYF	TGTGCCAGCAGCGTAGCTGGTAGCGGGAGCTTCGATACGCAGTATTTT
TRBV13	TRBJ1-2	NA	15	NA	CASSLGSGLHYGYTF	TGTGCCAGCAGCTTAGGATCAGGGCTCCACTATGGCTACACCTTC
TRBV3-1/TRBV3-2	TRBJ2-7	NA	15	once	CASSQVGLGVYEQYF	TGTGCCAGCAGCCAAGTCGGCCTAGGGGTATACGAGCAGTACTTC
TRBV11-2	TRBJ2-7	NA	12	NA	CASSPSSYEQYF	TGTGCCAGCAGCCCGAGCTCCTACGAGCAGTACTTC
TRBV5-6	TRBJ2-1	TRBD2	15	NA	CASSLTSERANEQFF	TGTGCCAGCAGCCTGACTAGCGAGAGGGCCAATGAGCAGTTCTTC
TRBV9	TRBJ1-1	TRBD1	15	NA	CASSVQGAWDTEAFF	TGTGCCAGCAGCGTTCAGGGGGCGTGGGATACTGAAGCTTTCTTT
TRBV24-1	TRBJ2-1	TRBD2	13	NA	CATSDKTSGEQFF	TGTGCCACCAGTGATAAGACTAGCGGGGAGCAGTTCTTC
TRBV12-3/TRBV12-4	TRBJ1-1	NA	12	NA	CASSLVRGGAFF	TGTGCCAGCAGTTTAGTTAGAGGGGGAGCTTTCTTT
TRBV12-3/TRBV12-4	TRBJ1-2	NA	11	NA	CASSQAGGYTF	TGTGCCAGCAGCCAAGCTGGTGGCTACACCTTC
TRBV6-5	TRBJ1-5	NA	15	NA	CASSYYKTGGQPQHF	TGTGCCAGCAGTTACTACAAGACGGGAGGGCAGCCCCAGCATTTT